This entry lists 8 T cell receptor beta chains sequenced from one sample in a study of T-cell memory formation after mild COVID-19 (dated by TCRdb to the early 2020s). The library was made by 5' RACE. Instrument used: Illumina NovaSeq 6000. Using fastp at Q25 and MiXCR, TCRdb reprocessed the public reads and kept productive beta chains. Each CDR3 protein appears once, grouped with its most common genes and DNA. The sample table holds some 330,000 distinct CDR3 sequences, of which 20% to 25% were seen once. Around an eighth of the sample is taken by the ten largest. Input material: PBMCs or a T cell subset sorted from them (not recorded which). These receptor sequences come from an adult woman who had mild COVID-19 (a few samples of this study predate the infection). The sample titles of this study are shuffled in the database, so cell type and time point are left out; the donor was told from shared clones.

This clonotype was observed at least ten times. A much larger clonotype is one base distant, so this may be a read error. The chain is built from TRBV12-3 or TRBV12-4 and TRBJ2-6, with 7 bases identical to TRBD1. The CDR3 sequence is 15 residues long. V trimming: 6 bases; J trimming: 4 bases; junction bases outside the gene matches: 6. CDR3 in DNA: TGTGCCAGCAGGTCCCAGACAGGGGGGGCCAACGTCCTGACTTTC. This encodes CASRSQTGGANVLTF.

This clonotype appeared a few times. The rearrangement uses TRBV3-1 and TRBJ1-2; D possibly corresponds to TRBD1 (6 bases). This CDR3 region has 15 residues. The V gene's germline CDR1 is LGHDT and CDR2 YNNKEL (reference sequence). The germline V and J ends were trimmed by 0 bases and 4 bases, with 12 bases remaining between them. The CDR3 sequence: CASSQDLGAGYGYTF. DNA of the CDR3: TGTGCCAGCAGCCAAGATTTGGGGGCTGGCTATGGCTACACCTTC.

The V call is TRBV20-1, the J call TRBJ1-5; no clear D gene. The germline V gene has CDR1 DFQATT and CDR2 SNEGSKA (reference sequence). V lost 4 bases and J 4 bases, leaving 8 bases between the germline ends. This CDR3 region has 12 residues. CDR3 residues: CSAKGNNQPQHF. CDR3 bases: TGCAGTGCTAAAGGGAATAATCAGCCCCAGCATTTT.

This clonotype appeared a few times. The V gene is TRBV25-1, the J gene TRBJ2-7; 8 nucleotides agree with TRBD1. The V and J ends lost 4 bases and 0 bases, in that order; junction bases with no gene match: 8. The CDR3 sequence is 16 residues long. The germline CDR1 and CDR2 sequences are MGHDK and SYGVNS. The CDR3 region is CASSGNRDRSSYEQYF. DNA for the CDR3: TGTGCCAGCAGTGGAAACCGGGACAGGAGCTCCTACGAGCAGTACTTC.

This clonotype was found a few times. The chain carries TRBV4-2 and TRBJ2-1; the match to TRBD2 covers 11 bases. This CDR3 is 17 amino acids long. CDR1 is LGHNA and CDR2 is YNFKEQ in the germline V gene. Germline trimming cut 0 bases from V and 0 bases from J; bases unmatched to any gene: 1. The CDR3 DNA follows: TGTGCCAGCAGCCAAGAGCTAGCGGGAGGCTCCTACAATGAGCAGTTCTTC. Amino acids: CASSQELAGGSYNEQFF.

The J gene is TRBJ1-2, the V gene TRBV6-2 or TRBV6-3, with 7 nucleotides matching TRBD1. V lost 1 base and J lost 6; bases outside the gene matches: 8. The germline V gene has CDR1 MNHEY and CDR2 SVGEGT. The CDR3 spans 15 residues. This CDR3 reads CASSYYVTGTDGYTF. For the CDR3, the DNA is TGTGCCAGCAGTTACTATGTGACAGGGACGGATGGCTACACCTTC.

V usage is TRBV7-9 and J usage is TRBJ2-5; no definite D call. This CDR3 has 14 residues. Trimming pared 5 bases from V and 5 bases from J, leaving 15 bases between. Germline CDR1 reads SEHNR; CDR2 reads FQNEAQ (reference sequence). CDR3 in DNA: TGTGCCAGCAGCGGGATCTACGTGGTGGAGACCCAGTACTTC. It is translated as CASSGIYVVETQYF.

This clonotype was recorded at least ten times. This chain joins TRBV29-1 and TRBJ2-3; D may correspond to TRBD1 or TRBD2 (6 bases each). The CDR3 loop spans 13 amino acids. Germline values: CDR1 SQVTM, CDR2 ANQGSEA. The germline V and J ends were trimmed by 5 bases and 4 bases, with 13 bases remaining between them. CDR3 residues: CSVRRDMADTQYF. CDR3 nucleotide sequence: TGCAGCGTTCGGCGGGACATGGCAGATACGCAGTATTTT.